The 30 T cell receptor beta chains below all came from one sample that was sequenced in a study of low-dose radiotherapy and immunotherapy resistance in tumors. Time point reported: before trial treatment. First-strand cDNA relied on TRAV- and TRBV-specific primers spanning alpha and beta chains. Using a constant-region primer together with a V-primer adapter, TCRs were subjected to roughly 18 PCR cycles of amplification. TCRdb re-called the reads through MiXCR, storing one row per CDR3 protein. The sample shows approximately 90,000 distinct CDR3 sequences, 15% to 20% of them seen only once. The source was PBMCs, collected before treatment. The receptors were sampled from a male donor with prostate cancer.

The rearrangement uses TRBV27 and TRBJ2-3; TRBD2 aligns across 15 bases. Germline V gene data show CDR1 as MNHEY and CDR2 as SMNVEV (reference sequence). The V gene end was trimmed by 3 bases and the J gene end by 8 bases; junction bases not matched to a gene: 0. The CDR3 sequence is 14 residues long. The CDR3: CASSLGLAGGTQYF. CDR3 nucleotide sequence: TGTGCCAGCAGTTTGGGACTAGCGGGGGGTACGCAGTATTTT.

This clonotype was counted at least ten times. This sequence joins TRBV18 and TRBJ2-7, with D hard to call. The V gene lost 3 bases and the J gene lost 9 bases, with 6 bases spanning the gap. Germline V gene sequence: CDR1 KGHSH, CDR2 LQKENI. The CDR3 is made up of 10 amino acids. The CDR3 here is CASSPRRQYF. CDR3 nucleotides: TGTGCCAGCTCACCGAGGAGGCAGTACTTC.

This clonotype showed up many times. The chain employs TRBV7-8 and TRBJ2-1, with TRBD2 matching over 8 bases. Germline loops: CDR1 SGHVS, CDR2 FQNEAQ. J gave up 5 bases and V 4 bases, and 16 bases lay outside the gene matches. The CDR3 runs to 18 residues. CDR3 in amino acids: CASSSSIGGRGANNEQFF. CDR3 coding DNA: TGTGCCAGCAGCTCTTCTATTGGCGGGCGGGGGGCTAACAATGAGCAGTTCTTC.

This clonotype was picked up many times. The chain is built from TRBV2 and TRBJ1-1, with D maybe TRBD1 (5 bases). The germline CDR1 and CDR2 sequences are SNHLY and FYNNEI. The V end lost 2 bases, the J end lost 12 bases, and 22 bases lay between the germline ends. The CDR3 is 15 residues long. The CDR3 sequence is CASSETAGRTSGTFF. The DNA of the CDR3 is TGTGCCAGCAGTGAAACGGCAGGGCGAACGTCGGGCACTTTCTTT.

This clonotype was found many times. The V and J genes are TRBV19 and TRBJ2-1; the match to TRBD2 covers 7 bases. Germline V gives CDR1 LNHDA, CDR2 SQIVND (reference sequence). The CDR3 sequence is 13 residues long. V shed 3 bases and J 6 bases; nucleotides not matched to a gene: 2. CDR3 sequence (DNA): TGTGCCAGTAGTATGGGGGGGGGCAATGAGCAGTTCTTC. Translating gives CASSMGGGNEQFF.

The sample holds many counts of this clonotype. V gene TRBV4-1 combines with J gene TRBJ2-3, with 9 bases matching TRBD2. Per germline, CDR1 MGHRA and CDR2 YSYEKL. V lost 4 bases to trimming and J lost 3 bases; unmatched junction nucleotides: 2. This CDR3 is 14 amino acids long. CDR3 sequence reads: CASSRGLATDTQYF. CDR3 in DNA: TGCGCCAGCAGCCGGGGACTAGCAACAGATACGCAGTATTTT.

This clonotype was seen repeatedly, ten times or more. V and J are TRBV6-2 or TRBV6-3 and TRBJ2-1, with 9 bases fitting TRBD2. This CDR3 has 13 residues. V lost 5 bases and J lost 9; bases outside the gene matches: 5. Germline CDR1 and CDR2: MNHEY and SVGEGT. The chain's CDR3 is CASSSGGLGEQFF. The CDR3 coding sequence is TGTGCCAGCAGTAGCGGGGGGCTCGGTGAGCAGTTCTTC.

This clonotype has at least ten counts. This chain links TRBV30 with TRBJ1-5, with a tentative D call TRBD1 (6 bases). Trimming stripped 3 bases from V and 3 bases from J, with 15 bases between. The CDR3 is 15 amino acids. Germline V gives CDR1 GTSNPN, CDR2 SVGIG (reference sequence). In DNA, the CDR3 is TGTGCCTGGAGCCCCCGTGGGGGCCACAATCAGCCCCAGCATTTT. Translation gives CAWSPRGGHNQPQHF.

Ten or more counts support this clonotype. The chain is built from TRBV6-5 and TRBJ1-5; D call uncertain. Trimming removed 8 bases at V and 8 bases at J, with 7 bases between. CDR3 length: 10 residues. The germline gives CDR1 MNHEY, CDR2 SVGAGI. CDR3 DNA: TGTGCCAGCTGTACGGAGCCCCAGCATTTT. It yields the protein CASCTEPQHF.

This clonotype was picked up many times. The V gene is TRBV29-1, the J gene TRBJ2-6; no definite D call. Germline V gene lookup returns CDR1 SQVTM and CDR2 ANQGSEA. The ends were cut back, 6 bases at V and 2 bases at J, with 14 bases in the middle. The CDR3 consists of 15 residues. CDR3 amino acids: CSVASSTAGANVLTF. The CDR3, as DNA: TGCAGCGTCGCGAGTAGTACTGCTGGGGCCAACGTCCTGACTTTC.

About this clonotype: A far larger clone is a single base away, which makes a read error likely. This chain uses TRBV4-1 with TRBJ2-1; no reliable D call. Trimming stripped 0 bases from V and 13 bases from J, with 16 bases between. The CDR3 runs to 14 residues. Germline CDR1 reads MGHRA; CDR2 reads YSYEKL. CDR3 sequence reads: CASSQETAAETQFF. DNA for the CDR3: TGCGCCAGCAGCCAAGAAACTGCCGCCGAGACCCAGTTCTTC.

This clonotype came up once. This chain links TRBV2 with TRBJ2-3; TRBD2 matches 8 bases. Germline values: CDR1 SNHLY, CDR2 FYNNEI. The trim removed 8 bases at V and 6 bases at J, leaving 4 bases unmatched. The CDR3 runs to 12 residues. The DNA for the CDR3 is TGTGCCAGCCCCCAGCGGGGGGATACGCAGTATTTT. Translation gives CASPQRGDTQYF. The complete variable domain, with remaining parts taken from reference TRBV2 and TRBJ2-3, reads EPEVTQTPSHQVTQMGQEVILRCVPISNHLYFYWYRQILGQKVEFLVSFYNNEISEKSEIFDDQFSVERPDGSNFTLKIRSTKLEDSAMYFCASPQRGDTQYFGPGTRLTVL.

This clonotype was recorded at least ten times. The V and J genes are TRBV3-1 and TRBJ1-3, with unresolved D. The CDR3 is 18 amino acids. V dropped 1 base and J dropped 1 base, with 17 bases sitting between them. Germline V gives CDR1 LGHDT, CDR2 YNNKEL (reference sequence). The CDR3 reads CASSQVFSASPSGNTIYF. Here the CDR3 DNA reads TGTGCCAGCAGCCAAGTTTTTTCGGCTTCTCCTTCTGGAAACACCATATATTTT.

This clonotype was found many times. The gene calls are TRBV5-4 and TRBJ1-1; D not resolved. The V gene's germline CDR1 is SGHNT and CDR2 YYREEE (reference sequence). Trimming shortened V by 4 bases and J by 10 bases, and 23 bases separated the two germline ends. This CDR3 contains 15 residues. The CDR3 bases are TGTGCCAGCAGCGCCCGAGGTTATGGACTACCCAGAGCTTTCTTT. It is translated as CASSARGYGLPRAFF.

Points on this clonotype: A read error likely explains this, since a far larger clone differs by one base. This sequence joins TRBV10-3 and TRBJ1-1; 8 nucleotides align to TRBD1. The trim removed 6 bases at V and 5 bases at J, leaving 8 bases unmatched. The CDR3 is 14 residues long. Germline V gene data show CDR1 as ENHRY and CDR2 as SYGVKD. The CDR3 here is CAISSTGGHTEAFF. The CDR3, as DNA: TGTGCCATCAGCTCAACAGGGGGGCATACTGAAGCTTTCTTT.

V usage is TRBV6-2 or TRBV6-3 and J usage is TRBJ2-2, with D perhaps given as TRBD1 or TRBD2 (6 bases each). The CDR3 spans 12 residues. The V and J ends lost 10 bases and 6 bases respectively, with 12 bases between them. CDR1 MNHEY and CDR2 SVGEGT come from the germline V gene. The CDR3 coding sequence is TGTGCCACTTCCCGGGGGCCCGGGGAGCTGTTTTTT. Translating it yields CATSRGPGELFF.

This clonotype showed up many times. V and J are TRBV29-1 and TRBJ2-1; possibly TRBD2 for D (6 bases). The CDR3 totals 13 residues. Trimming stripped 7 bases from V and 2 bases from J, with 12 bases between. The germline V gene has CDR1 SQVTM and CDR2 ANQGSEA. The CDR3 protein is CSAGTPTYNEQFF. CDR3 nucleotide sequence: TGCAGCGCCGGGACTCCTACCTACAATGAGCAGTTCTTC.

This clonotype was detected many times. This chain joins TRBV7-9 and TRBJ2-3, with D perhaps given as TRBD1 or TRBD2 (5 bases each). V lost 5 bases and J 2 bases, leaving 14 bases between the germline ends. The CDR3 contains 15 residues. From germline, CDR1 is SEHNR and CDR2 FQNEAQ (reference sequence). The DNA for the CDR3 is TGTGCCAGCAGCCATGAGGTCGGGACCACAGATACGCAGTATTTT. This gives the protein CASSHEVGTTDTQYF.

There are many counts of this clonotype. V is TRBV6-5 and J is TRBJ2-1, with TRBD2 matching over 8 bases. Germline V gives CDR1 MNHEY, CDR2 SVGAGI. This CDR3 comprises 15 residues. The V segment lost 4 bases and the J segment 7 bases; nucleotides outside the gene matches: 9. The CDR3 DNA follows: TGTGCCAGCAGTTCGGGGACGGGGGGGCGGAATGAGCAGTTCTTC. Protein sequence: CASSSGTGGRNEQFF.

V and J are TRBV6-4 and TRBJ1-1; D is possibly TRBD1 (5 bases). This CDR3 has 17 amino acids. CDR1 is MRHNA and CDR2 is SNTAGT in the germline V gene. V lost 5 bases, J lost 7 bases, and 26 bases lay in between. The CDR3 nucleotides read TGTGCCAGCAGTCCGCCATTCCCGGGGGAGGGAAGGAATGAAGCTTTCTTT. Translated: CASSPPFPGEGRNEAFF.

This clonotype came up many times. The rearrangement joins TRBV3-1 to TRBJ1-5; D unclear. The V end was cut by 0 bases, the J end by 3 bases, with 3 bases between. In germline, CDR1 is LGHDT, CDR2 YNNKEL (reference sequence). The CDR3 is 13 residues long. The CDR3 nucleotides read TGTGCCAGCAGCCAAGACACCAATCAGCCCCAGCATTTT. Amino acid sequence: CASSQDTNQPQHF.

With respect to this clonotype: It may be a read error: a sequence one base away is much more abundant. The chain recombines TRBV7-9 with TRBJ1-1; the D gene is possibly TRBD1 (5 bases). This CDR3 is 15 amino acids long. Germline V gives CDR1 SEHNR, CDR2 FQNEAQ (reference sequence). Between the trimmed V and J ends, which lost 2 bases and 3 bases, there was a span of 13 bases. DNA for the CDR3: TGTGCCAGCAGCTTACGGGTGGGGGTGGACACTGAAGCTTTCTTT. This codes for CASSLRVGVDTEAFF.

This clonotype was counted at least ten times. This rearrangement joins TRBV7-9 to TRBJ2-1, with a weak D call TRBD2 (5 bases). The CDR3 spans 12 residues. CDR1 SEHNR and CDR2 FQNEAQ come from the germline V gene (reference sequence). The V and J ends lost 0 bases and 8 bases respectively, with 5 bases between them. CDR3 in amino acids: CASSLARDEQFF. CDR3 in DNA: TGTGCCAGCAGCTTAGCGCGGGATGAGCAGTTCTTC. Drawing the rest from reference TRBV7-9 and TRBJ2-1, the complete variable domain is DTGVSQNPRHKITKRGQNVTFRCDPISEHNRLYWYRQTLGQGPEFLTYFQNEAQLEKSRLLSDRFSAERPKGSFSTLEIQRTEQGDSAMYLCASSLARDEQFFGPGTRLTVL.

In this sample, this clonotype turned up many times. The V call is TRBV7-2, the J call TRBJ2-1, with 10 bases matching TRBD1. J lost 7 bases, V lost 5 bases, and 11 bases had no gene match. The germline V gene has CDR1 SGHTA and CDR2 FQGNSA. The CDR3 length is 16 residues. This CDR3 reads CASSTTGTGERNEQFF. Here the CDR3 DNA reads TGTGCCAGCAGCACAACAGGGACAGGGGAGCGGAATGAGCAGTTCTTC.

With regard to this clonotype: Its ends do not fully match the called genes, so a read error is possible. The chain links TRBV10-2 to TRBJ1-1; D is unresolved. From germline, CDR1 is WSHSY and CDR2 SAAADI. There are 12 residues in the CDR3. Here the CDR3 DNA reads TGCGCCAGCAGTGAAGGGAGCACTGGAGCTTTCTTT. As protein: CASSEGSTGAFF.

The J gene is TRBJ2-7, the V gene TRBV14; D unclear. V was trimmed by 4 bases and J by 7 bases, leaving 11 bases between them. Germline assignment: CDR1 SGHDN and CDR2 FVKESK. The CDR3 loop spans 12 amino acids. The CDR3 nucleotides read TGTGCCAGCAGCCCCAAAGGAGCTGAGCAGTACTTC. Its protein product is CASSPKGAEQYF.

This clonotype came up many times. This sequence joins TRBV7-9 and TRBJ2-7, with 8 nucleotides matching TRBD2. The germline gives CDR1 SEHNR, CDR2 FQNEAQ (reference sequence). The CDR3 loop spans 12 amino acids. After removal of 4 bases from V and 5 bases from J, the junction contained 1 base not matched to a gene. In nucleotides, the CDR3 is TGTGCCAGCAGCTACGGGAGGGACGAGCAGTACTTC. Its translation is CASSYGRDEQYF.

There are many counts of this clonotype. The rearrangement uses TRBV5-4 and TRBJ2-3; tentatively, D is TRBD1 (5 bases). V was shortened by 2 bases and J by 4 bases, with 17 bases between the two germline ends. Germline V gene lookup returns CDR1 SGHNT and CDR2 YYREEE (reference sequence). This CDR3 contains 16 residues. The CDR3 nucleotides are TGTGCCAGCAGCTTCGGGTTACAGGAGCCTCCAGATACGCAGTATTTT. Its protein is CASSFGLQEPPDTQYF.

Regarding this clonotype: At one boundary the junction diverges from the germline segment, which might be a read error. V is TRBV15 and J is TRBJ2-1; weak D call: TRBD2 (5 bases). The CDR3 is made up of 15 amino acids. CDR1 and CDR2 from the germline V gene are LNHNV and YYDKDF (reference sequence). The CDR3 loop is CATSREFLPGNGQFF. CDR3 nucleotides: TGTGCCACCAGCAGGGAGTTTCTACCGGGAAATGGGCAGTTCTTC.

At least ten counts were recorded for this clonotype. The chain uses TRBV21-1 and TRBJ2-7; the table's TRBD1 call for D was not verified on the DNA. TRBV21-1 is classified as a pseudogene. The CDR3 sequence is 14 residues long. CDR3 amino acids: CASTWTGSSYEQYF. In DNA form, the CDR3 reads TGTGCCAGCACCTGGACAGGGAGCTCCTACGAGCAGTACTTC.